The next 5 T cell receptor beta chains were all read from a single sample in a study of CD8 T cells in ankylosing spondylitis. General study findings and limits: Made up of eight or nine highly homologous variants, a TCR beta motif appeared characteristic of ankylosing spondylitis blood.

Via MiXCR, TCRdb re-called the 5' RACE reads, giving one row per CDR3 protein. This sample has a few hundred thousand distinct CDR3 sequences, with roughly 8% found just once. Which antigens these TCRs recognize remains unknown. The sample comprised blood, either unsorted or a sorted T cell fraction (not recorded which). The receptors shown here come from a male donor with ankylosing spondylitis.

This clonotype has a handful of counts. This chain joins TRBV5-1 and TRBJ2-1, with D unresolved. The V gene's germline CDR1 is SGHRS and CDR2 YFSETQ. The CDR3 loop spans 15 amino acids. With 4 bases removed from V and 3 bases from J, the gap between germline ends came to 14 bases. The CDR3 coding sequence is TGCGCCAGCAGCCCCTTGGGGAAAGACTACAATGAGCAGTTCTTC. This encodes CASSPLGKDYNEQFF.

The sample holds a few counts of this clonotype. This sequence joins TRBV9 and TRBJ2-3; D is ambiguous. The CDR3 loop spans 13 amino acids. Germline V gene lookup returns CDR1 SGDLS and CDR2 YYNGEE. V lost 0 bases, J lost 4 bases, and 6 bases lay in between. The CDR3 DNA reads TGTGCCAGCAGCGTAGTCTCCGCAGATACGCAGTATTTT. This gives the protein CASSVVSADTQYF.

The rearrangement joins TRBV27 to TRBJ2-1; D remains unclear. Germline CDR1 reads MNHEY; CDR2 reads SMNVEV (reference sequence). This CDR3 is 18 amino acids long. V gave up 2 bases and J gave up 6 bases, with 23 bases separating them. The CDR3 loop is CASSLPPHERCSANEQFF. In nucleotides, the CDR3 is TGTGCCAGCAGTTTACCCCCTCACGAGCGCTGCAGCGCCAATGAGCAGTTCTTC.

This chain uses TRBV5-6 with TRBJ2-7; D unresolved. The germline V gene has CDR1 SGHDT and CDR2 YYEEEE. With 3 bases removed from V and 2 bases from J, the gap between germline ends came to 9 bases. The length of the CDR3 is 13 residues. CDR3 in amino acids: CASSSTYPYEQYF. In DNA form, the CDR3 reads TGTGCCAGCAGCTCGACATACCCCTACGAGCAGTACTTC.

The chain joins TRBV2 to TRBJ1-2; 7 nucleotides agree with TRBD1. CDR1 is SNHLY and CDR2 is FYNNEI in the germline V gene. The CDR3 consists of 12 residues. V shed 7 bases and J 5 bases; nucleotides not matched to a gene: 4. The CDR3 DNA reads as TGTGCCAGCATAGGACAGGCTTATGGCTACACCTTC. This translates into CASIGQAYGYTF.